This T cell receptor (beta chain) originates from a study of CD8+ T cells in alopecia areata. After isolation, RNA underwent reverse transcription to generate cDNA as the sequencing template. Using immunoSEQ multiplex PCR, the repertoire was profiled, and TCRdb retains in-frame clones only, with some absent. The data hold roughly 6,100 clones, with roughly 67% observed a single time. The table lists this clone with a few counts. This sample's treatment: oral pan-JAK inhibitor, 5-10 mg twice daily. Sampling of alopecia areata patients yielded lesional scalp punch biopsies as well as peripheral blood. V was trimmed by 5 bases and J by 6 bases, leaving 20 bases between them. This CDR3 contains 16 residues. From germline, CDR1 is SNHLY and CDR2 FYNNEI.

The starting material was skin, obtained around week 34, from a patient treated with tofacitinib. The TCR comes from a human donor with alopecia areata. The chain uses TRBV2 and TRBJ2-1, with D unresolved. In nucleotides, the CDR3 is TGTGCCAGCAGTCCTGAGTTAGTAGTACAAAGCAATGAGCAGTTCTTC. It is translated as CASSPELVVQSNEQFF.